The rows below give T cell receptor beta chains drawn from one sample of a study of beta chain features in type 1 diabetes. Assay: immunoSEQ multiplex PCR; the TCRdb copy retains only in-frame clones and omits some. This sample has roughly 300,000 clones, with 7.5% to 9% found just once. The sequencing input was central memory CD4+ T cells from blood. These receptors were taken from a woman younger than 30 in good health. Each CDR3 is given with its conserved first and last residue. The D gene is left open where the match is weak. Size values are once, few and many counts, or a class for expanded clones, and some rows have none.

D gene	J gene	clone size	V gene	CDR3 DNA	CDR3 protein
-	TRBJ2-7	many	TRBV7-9	TGTGCCAGCAGCCCGAACAGTATGTCCTACGAGCAGTACTTC	CASSPNSMSYEQYF
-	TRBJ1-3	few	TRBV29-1	TGCAGCGTTGATTCTGGAAACACCATATATTTT	CSVDSGNTIYF
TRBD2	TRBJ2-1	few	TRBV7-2	TGTGCCAGCAGCACCACTAGCGACTCCTACAATGAGCAGTTCTTC	CASSTTSDSYNEQFF
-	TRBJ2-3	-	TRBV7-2	TGTGCCAGCAGCCAAGAAGTACTTGATACGCAGTATTTT	CASSQEVLDTQYF
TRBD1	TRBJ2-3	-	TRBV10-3	TGTGCCATCACCGGGACAGGGGTAGAAGATACGCAGTATTTT	CAITGTGVEDTQYF
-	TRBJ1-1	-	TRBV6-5	TGTGCCAGCAGATACGTTAGAACGGGGCAGGCTTTCTTT	CASRYVRTGQAFF
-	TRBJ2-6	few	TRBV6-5	TGTGCCAGCAGTTACTCGTTTGTGCCTGGGGCCAACGTCCTGACTTTC	CASSYSFVPGANVLTF
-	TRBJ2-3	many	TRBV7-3	TGTGCCAGCAGCTCATCTAGCGTCACAGATACGCAGTATTTT	CASSSSSVTDTQYF
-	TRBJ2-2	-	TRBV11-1	TGTGCCAGCAGCCCCCGACACGGCGGGGAGCTGTTTTTT	CASSPRHGGELFF
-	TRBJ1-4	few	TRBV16	TGTGCCAGCAGCCTACAGGGCCCTAATGAAAAACTGTTTTTT	CASSLQGPNEKLFF
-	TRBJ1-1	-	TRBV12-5	TGTGCTAGTGGTTTGGTTTCGGGGCAGAAAAACACTGAAGCTTTCTTT	CASGLVSGQKNTEAFF
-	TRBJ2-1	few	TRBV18	TGTGCCAGCTCACGACCGGGAGTACCCACCAATGAGCAGTTCTTC	CASSRPGVPTNEQFF
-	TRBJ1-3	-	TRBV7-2	TGTGCCAGCAGCTTAGTGAAGGGAAACACCATATATTTT	CASSLVKGNTIYF
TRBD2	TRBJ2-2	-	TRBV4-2	TGTGCCAGCAGCCAGTATACTAGCGGGAGTAAGACCGGGGAGCTGTTTTTT	CASSQYTSGSKTGELFF
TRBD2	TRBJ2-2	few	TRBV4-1	TGCGCCAGCAGCCAAGATCGCGCGGGAGCCGAGGGCGGGGAGCTGTTTTTT	CASSQDRAGAEGGELFF
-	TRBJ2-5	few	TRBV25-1	TGTGCCAGCAGTGTTAGGGGTGAGACCCAGTACTTC	CASSVRGETQYF
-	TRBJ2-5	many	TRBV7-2	TGTGCCAGCAGCTTCCCAGAAAGTTCGGTGAGGACCCAGTACTTC	CASSFPESSVRTQYF
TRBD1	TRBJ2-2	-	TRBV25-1	TGTGCCAGCAGAAGACAGGGATTTGGCGGGGAGCTGTTTTTT	CASRRQGFGGELFF
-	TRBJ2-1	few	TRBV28	TGTGCCAGCAAAGGAGTGTACAATGAGCAGTTCTTC	CASKGVYNEQFF
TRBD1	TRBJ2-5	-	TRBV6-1	TGTGCCAGCATGACCGGGACAGGGATTCACGAGACCCAGTACTTC	CASMTGTGIHETQYF
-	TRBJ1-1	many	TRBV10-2	TGCGCCAGCAGCCCCAGGGGAGCGAACACTGAAGCTTTCTTT	CASSPRGANTEAFF
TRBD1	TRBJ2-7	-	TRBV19	TGTGCCAGTAGTATAGCCGGGACAGGGGACTACGAGCAGTACTTC	CASSIAGTGDYEQYF
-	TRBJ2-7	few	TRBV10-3	TGTGCCATCAGTCCGGAATACGAGCAGTACTTC	CAISPEYEQYF
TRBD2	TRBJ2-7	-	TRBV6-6	TGTGCCAGCAGTTCCAGACTAGCGGGACCCTACGAGCAGTACTTC	CASSSRLAGPYEQYF
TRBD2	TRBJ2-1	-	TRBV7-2	TGTGCCAGCAGCCCCCGGGGTAGCGGGAGCTACAATGAGCAGTTCTTC	CASSPRGSGSYNEQFF
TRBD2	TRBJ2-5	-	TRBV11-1	TGTGCCAGCAGCTTTGGTTCCGTCCAGCTAGCGGGAGTGGAGACCCAGTACTTC	CASSFGSVQLAGVETQYF
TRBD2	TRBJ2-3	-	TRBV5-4	TGTGCCAGCAGCTTGCGGACTAGCGGCACAGATACGCAGTATTTT	CASSLRTSGTDTQYF
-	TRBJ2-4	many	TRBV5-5	TGTGCCAGCAGCTCCACCTCCGACAGCAAAAACATTCAGTACTTC	CASSSTSDSKNIQYF
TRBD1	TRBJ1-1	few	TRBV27	TGTGCCAGCAGGGAACAGGGGAGAACTGAAGCTTTCTTT	CASREQGRTEAFF
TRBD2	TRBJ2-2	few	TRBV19	TGTGCCAGTAGTCCCCGGCGACTAGCGGGGGACACCGGGGAGCTGTTTTTT	CASSPRRLAGDTGELFF
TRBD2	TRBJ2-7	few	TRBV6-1	TGTGCCAGCAGACAGACTAGCTCGTCCTACGAGCAGTACTTC	CASRQTSSSYEQYF
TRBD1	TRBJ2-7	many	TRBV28	TGTGCCAGCAGCCCCGGGACAGGGGTGGACGAGCAGTACTTC	CASSPGTGVDEQYF
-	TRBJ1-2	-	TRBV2	TGTGCCAGCAGTGAGAGCCTAGGGGGCTACACCTTC	CASSESLGGYTF
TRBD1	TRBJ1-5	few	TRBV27	TGTGCCAGCAGTGCGAATTCGGACAGGCCTAGCAATCAGCCCCAGCATTTT	CASSANSDRPSNQPQHF
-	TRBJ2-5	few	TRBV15	TGTGCCACCAGCAGAGAATCGCCCCAAGAGACCCAGTACTTC	CATSRESPQETQYF
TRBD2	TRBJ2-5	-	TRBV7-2	TGTGCCAGCAGCTTAGGGACTAGCGGGCGTTGGGAGACCCAGTACTTC	CASSLGTSGRWETQYF
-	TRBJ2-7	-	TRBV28	TGTGCCAGCAGTTTACTCTCAGCACATCACTACGAGCAGTACTTC	CASSLLSAHHYEQYF
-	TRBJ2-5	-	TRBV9	TGTGCCAGCAGCACGGGACTCGTTGGGGGTCAGACCCAGTACTTC	CASSTGLVGGQTQYF
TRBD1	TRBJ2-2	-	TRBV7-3	TGTGCCAGCAGCTTATTGGGACAGGCGCCCGGGGAGCTGTTTTTT	CASSLLGQAPGELFF
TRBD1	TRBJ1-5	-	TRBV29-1	TGCAGCGTTGTGGTAACAGGGGGCAACAATCAGCCCCAGCATTTT	CSVVVTGGNNQPQHF
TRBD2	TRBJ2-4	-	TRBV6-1	TGTGCCAGCATTCGGGAGGGCGCCAAAAACATTCAGTACTTC	CASIREGAKNIQYF
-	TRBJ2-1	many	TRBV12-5	TGTGCTAGTGGGGGTGTGGGCGGGAACAATGAGCAGTTCTTC	CASGGVGGNNEQFF
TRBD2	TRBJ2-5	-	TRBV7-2	TGTGCCAGCAGCCCGCCACTAGCGGGAGGCGGGACCCAGTACTTC	CASSPPLAGGGTQYF
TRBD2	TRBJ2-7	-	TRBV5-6	TGTGCCAGCAGCGTGCGGGAGTTCTACGAGCAGTACTTC	CASSVREFYEQYF
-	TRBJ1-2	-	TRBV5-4	TGTGCCAGCAGCTTGGTCAACCTTAACTATGGCTACACCTTC	CASSLVNLNYGYTF
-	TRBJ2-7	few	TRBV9	TGTGCCAGCAGCGCAGAGCAGGGCACCGAGCAGTACTTC	CASSAEQGTEQYF
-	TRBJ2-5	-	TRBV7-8	TGTGCCAGCAGCTTAGTCTTGGCGGGCGGGGAGACCCAGTACTTC	CASSLVLAGGETQYF
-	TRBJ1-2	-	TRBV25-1	TGTGCCAGCATGGAGAACTATGGCTACACCTTC	CASMENYGYTF